This T cell receptor beta chain was identified during a study of blood T cell repertoires in COVID-19. Study details: COVID-19 samples, acute and convalescent, were from the United States, Italy and Spain.

TCRdb's table, derived via immunoSEQ multiplex PCR, lists solely in-frame clones and lacks some. The data hold 100,000 or so clones, with 65% to 85% observed a single time. Trimming cost V 1 base and J 9 bases, with 13 bases left between them. CDR1 MNHNS and CDR2 SASEGT come from the germline V gene. The length of the CDR3 is 14 residues. The source is a woman aged 55-70 years with acute or convalescent COVID-19. The sequenced sample was peripheral blood. The chain links TRBV6-1 to TRBJ1-3; D uncertain. CDR3 sequence: CASSEGLDGGTIYF. In nucleotides, the CDR3 is TGTGCCAGCAGTGAAGGTCTGGACGGAGGCACCATATATTTT.